A selection of T cell receptor beta chains follows, all from one sample in a study of blood T cell repertoires in COVID-19. Clones were read by immunoSEQ multiplex PCR, and TCRdb kept only the in-frame ones, dropping some. The data contain some 110,000 clones, less than 90% of them singletons. The sample consisted of peripheral blood. The source of these receptors is a man between 65 and 85 years old who had recovered from COVID-19. Both conserved end residues are part of each CDR3. The D gene is left open where the match is weak. Not every row has a clone size; where given, it reads once, few, many or a size class.

>TRBV7-9|TRBD2|NA|TRBJ2-2
CASSFETSGGGGELFF
TGTGCCAGCAGCTTTGAAACTAGCGGGGGCGGCGGGGAGCTGTTTTTT
>TRBV6-6|TRBD1|few|TRBJ1-1
CASSYGQGWTEAFF
TGTGCCAGCAGTTACGGACAGGGTTGGACTGAAGCTTTCTTT
>TRBV6-5|TRBD1|few|TRBJ1-3
CASSYYRGSGGNTIYF
TGTGCCAGCAGTTACTACAGGGGGTCAGGTGGAAACACCATATATTTT
>TRBV15|NA|NA|TRBJ1-5
CATSSKTGRGNQPQHF
TGTGCCACCAGCAGTAAAACAGGGCGGGGCAATCAGCCCCAGCATTTT
>TRBV5-4|NA|NA|TRBJ1-5
CASSLDPTEGQPQHF
TGTGCCAGCAGCTTGGACCCAACCGAGGGCCAGCCCCAGCATTTT
>TRBV12-3/TRBV12-4|NA|NA|TRBJ1-5
CASRLQGEPQHF
TGTGCCAGCAGACTCCAAGGGGAGCCCCAGCATTTT
>TRBV5-1|NA|NA|TRBJ2-7
CASSPPRSGGDEQYF
TGCGCCAGCAGCCCCCCGCGAAGCGGAGGGGACGAGCAGTACTTC
>TRBV5-4|NA|few|TRBJ2-5
CASSQAETQYF
TGTGCCAGCAGCCAGGCGGAGACCCAGTACTTC
>TRBV28|NA|NA|TRBJ2-1
CASSPDFAGRLNHEQFF
TGTGCCAGCAGTCCGGATTTCGCCGGGAGACTTAACCATGAGCAGTTCTTC
>TRBV4-1|TRBD2|NA|TRBJ2-5
CASSRSSGGAHSLGQETQYF
TGCGCCAGCAGCCGATCTAGCGGGGGGGCCCATAGCCTAGGGCAAGAGACCCAGTACTTC
>TRBV7-9|NA|NA|TRBJ2-2
CASSLDTSSAGELFF
TGTGCCAGCAGCTTAGATACTAGCTCCGCCGGGGAGCTGTTTTTT
>TRBV7-3|TRBD2|NA|TRBJ2-1
CASSPTERGGYNEQFF
TGTGCCAGCAGCCCCACGGAGCGGGGGGGTTACAATGAGCAGTTCTTC
>TRBV24-1|TRBD1|NA|TRBJ2-2
CATSDPTGANTGELFF
TGTGCCACCAGTGACCCCACAGGGGCGAACACCGGGGAGCTGTTTTTT
>TRBV11-2|NA|NA|TRBJ2-7
CASSFRGTGPGEQYF
TGTGCCAGCAGCTTCCGGGGGACTGGGCCGGGCGAGCAGTACTTC
>TRBV18|TRBD1|NA|TRBJ2-7
CASSLPGQLSYEQYF
TGTGCCAGCTCACTCCCGGGACAGCTCTCCTACGAGCAGTACTTC
>TRBV29-1|TRBD2|NA|TRBJ2-1
CSTTSGVEQFF
TGCAGCACCACTAGCGGGGTGGAGCAGTTCTTC
>TRBV7-2|NA|NA|TRBJ1-2
CASSFGGGRVEGGYTF
TGTGCCAGCAGCTTCGGGGGGGGCCGGGTGGAAGGTGGCTACACCTTC
>TRBV2|TRBD2|NA|TRBJ2-7
CASSEATSNYEQYF
TGTGCCAGCAGTGAAGCGACTAGCAACTACGAGCAGTACTTC